The source of this T cell receptor beta chain is a study of blood T cells in healthy people across ages. A word on this clonotype: Its antigen is undetermined.

General study results and limits: Diversity was higher, and naive CD4+ cells more numerous, in long-lived donors than in aged donors.

Using a J-beta primer mix together with a sample-barcoded 5' primer, a second PCR was run for roughly 7 to 12 cycles. Every cDNA was tagged by a template-switch adaptor with 12 random nucleotides. Every individual sample yielded 2.5 million or more paired-end reads (each containing CDR3). TCRdb passed the 5' RACE reads through MiXCR, listing each CDR3 protein once. Of about 1.1 million distinct CDR3 sequences listed, 35% to 40% are singletons. Trimming removed 3 bases from V and 2 bases from J, with 16 bases in between. This CDR3 contains 16 residues. Germline V gene sequence: CDR1 PRHDT, CDR2 FYEKMQ (reference sequence).

V and J are TRBV13 and TRBJ1-1; D may be TRBD1 (5 bases). This sequence originates from a man aged 18 to 30 in good health. Sequencing was carried out using blood. The CDR3 DNA is TGTGCCAGCAGCTTTAGACAGAACACACCTAACACTGAAGCTTTCTTT. Translated: CASSFRQNTPNTEAFF.